The TCR beta chain under discussion was sequenced for a study of tumor-infiltrating lymphocytes in primary liver carcinoma. For the study at large: Surgeons resected the patients' primary liver carcinomas.

Unsorted whole blood supplied the RNA, and germline DNA was extracted too. Study-level findings and limits: CD4+ and CD8+ repertoires could not be compared in these unsorted bulk samples.

On this clonotype: No antigen is known for it.

Researchers generated TCR beta cDNA from around 510 ng of total RNA, relying on a constant-region primer. Three nested multiplex PCR rounds, a slightly modified ARM-PCR, produced the libraries for TCR beta. Use of TRBV1-TRBV30 forward primers with a C-beta reverse primer characterized the first two PCR rounds, which lasted around 11 cycles each. TCRdb ran MiXCR on the multiplex PCR reads and lists one entry per CDR3 protein. The data contain 300,000 to 350,000 distinct CDR3 sequences, less than 65% of them singletons. The junction had 8 bases not matched to a gene; V was cut back by 6 bases and J by 5 bases. This CDR3 comprises 14 residues. Germline V gene sequence: CDR1 MNHNS, CDR2 SASEGT.

The V and J genes are TRBV6-1 and TRBJ1-2; 8 nucleotides align to TRBD1. The TCR originated in a man in his forties with primary liver carcinoma and hepatitis B virus infection. The sample was peripheral blood. CDR3 region: CASRVGQGPYGYTF. CDR3 coding DNA: TGTGCCAGCAGGGTTGGACAGGGCCCTTATGGCTACACCTTC.